This T cell receptor beta chain was documented in a study of CD8+CD57+ T cells in acquired aplastic anemia. The wider study: Sorted CD4+ and CD8+ cells yielded DNA averaging around 3 ug.

The germline V gene has CDR1 ENHRY and CDR2 SYGVKD. The length of the CDR3 is 12 residues. Concerning this clonotype itself: One junction end disagrees with the germline gene, perhaps due to a read error.

Genomic DNA provided the template from which TCR beta VDJ and CDR3 profiles were obtained. TCRdb reprocessed the reads via MiXCR and lists one record per CDR3 protein. Altogether under 200,000 distinct CDR3 sequences are present, over 40% being singletons, with the ten largest covering about 1.8%. Sequenced patients had shown CD8+CD57+ cell expansion by flow cytometry. At the time of blood sampling, patients had not yet received any therapy. The TCR comes from a human donor with aplastic anemia. The rearrangement uses TRBV10-3 and TRBJ2-7; D possibly corresponds to TRBD1 (5 bases). Input material: sorted CD4+, CD8+, or CD8+CD57+ T cells (not recorded which) from PBMCs. For the CDR3, the DNA is TGTGCCAGCAGTTGGTCAGGGTACGAGCAGTACTTC. It encodes CASSWSGYEQYF.